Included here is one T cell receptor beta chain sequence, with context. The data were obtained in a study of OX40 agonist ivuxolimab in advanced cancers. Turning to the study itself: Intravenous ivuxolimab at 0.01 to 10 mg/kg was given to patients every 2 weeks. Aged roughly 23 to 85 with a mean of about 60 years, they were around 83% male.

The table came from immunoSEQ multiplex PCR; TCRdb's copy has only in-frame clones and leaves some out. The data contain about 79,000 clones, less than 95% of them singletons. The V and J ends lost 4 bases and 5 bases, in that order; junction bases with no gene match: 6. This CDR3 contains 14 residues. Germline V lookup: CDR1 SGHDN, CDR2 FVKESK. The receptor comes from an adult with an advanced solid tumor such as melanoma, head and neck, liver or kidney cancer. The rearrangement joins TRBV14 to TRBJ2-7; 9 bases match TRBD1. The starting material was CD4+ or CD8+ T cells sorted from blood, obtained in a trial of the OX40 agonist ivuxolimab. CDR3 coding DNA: TGTGCCAGCAGCCCCCGGGACAGGGCCCACGAGCAGTACTTC. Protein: CASSPRDRAHEQYF.